This T cell receptor beta chain was captured by sequencing in a study of blood T cell repertoires in COVID-19. Sequencing used immunoSEQ multiplex PCR; TCRdb keeps in-frame clones, though not all of them. This sample has 200,000 to 300,000 clones, with about 86% found just once. Per germline, CDR1 SQVTM and CDR2 ANQGSEA. The CDR3 runs 12 residues. The V gene lost 6 bases and the J gene lost 5 bases, with 11 bases spanning the gap. The rearrangement links TRBV29-1 to TRBJ2-1; the D gene is possibly TRBD2 (6 bases). The sequence was obtained from a man aged 25-45 years with active or convalescent COVID-19. Sequenced sample: peripheral blood. This CDR3 reads CSVGSGDNEQFF. DNA of the CDR3: TGCAGCGTAGGTAGCGGCGACAATGAGCAGTTCTTC.